This record covers a single TCR beta chain. These data belong to a study of PD-1 blockade in mismatch repair-deficient tumors. The data were produced by immunoSEQ multiplex PCR, yet TCRdb's version contains in-frame clones alone and is incomplete. The table has approximately 60,000 clones, about 91% seen once. Germline-derived CDR1 and CDR2 are PRHDT and FYEKMQ (reference sequence). The CDR3 runs to 12 residues. V lost 5 bases, J lost 8 bases, and 12 bases lay in between. The sample here was peripheral blood, taken 52 weeks after starting pembrolizumab. V usage is TRBV13 and J usage is TRBJ1-1; D is uncertain. This TCR was sampled from an adult with mismatch repair-deficient cancer. CDR3 in DNA: TGTGCCAGCAGCGGAGGGCGCTCAGAAGCTTTCTTT. This translates into CASSGGRSEAFF.